This T cell receptor (beta chain) was observed in a study of cytomegalovirus exposure and HLA in healthy donors. Whole-study results and caveats: Reports indicated that the classifier achieved high specificity and sensitivity in diagnosing cytomegalovirus status.

As concerns this clone: Its antigen is currently unknown.

Trimming took 4 bases from V and 2 from J, leaving 9 bases between them. Germline V gives CDR1 MNHNS, CDR2 SASEGT. The CDR3 has 13 amino acids. In the PCR, 60 Vbeta and 13 Jbeta primers were used. Data came from immunoSEQ multiplex PCR; TCRdb stores just in-frame clones and leaves some out. Of hundreds of thousands of clones detected, about 75% appear once; the ten largest clones hold 1.8%. The sample consisted of PBMCs. This chain connects TRBV6-1 to TRBJ2-7; D gene ambiguous. This clonotype was sampled from a male donor in good health and CMV-seronegative. The CDR3 DNA reads as TGTGCCAGCAGTGGGGCACTCACCTACGAGCAGTACTTC. Amino acid sequence: CASSGALTYEQYF.